The T cell receptor (beta chain) described here comes from a study of T-cell memory formation after mild COVID-19. The study, taken as a whole, reports: Whether second-wave clones peaking at day 37 were SARS-CoV-2 specific went unconfirmed.

TCRdb independently ran MiXCR on the 5' RACE reads; one entry per CDR3 protein. This sample yields around 510,000 distinct CDR3 sequences, of which 20% to 25% are seen a single time; 7.5% to 9.5% belongs to the top ten. Points on this clonotype: The antigen remains unidentified.

Between the trimmed V and J ends, which lost 3 bases and 3 bases, there was a span of 14 bases. The CDR3 is 14 residues long. The germline gives CDR1 SQVTM, CDR2 ANQGSEA. Sequencing used PBMCs or a T cell subset sorted from them (not recorded which). This TCR was recovered from an adult woman who had mild COVID-19 (a few samples of this study predate the infection). Cell type and time point are not known. The V gene is TRBV29-1, the J gene TRBJ1-2; possible D gene TRBD1, 5 bases. The CDR3 reads CSVDVPQGDYGYTF. The CDR3 bases are TGCAGCGTTGATGTACCTCAGGGAGACTATGGCTACACCTTC.